Presented here are 13 T cell receptor beta chains from one specimen sequenced in a study of cytomegalovirus exposure and HLA in healthy donors. Sequencing was performed with immunoSEQ multiplex PCR; in TCRdb, only in-frame clones are kept and a portion is missing. The sample lists some 110,000 clones, 94% occurring once. The sample was PBMCs. The receptor source for this set is a woman between 18 and 29 years old in good health and CMV-seronegative.

The chain carries TRBV2 and TRBJ1-1, with D possibly TRBD1 on 6 matching bases. The germline V and J ends were trimmed by 9 bases and 0 bases, with 17 bases remaining between them. The CDR3 is made up of 15 amino acids. Germline values: CDR1 SNHLY, CDR2 FYNNEI. The chain's CDR3 is CASQETTGMNTEAFF. CDR3 bases: TGTGCCAGTCAGGAAACGACAGGTATGAACACTGAAGCTTTCTTT.

This chain joins TRBV5-1 and TRBJ1-4, with D maybe TRBD1 (6 bases). Germline-derived CDR1 and CDR2 are SGHRS and YFSETQ. Deletions cut 0 bases from V and 7 bases from J, with 13 bases between. The CDR3 covers 15 residues. The CDR3 here is CASSLVGRGSEKLFF. The CDR3 bases are TGCGCCAGCAGCTTGGTTGGCAGGGGAAGTGAAAAACTGTTTTTT.

J is TRBJ1-1 and V is TRBV5-1; tentative D call: TRBD1 (6 bases). Germline lookup yields CDR1 SGHRS and CDR2 YFSETQ. V lost 7 bases to trimming and J lost 1 base, with 14 bases between them. The CDR3 covers 14 residues. DNA for the CDR3: TGCGCCAGCGCCGGGCAGACAGGGAACACTGAAGCTTTCTTT. Its translation is CASAGQTGNTEAFF.

The chain has TRBV30 and TRBJ2-7, with 8 nucleotides matching TRBD2. V was clipped by 1 base and J by 5 bases; unmatched bases: 4. CDR3 size: 13 residues. The V gene's germline CDR1 is GTSNPN and CDR2 SVGIG (reference sequence). The CDR3 DNA follows: TGTGCCTGGAGTGCGGGAGGGTCCCACGAGCAGTACTTC. The encoded protein is CAWSAGGSHEQYF. Using reference TRBV30 and TRBJ2-7 for the parts outside the CDR3, the full variable domain is SQTIHQWPATLVQPVGSPLSLECTVEGTSNPNLYWYRQAAGRGLQLLFYSVGIGQISSEVPQNLSASRPQDRQFILSSKKLLLSDSGFYLCAWSAGGSHEQYFGPGTRLTVT.

The genes are TRBV5-6 and TRBJ2-7; TRBD2 aligns across 11 bases. This CDR3 contains 15 residues. Germline-derived CDR1 and CDR2 are SGHDT and YYEEEE. V was clipped by 4 bases and J by 3 bases; unmatched bases: 6. As DNA, the CDR3 is TGTGCCAGCAGCCTAGGACTAGCGGGTTTCTACGAGCAGTACTTC. Protein: CASSLGLAGFYEQYF.

The chain is built from TRBV30 and TRBJ2-7; tentative D call: TRBD2 (6 bases). There are 12 residues in the CDR3. Deletions cut 5 bases from V and 2 bases from J, with 10 bases between. Germline values: CDR1 GTSNPN, CDR2 SVGIG (reference sequence). CDR3 bases: TGTGCCTGGGGATGGGGGGCCTACGAGCAGTACTTC. It is translated as CAWGWGAYEQYF.

This chain joins TRBV2 and TRBJ2-2; D possibly corresponds to TRBD2 (5 bases). The CDR3 consists of 15 residues. Looked up from germline, CDR1 is SNHLY and CDR2 is FYNNEI. V was clipped by 3 bases and J by 4 bases, with 12 bases between them. The CDR3: CASSETPAGTGELFF. The CDR3 DNA follows: TGTGCCAGCAGTGAGACTCCTGCGGGCACCGGGGAGCTGTTTTTT.

This clone was seen a single time. J is TRBJ2-7 and V is TRBV2; possible D gene TRBD2, 5 bases. Trimming pared 7 bases from V and 0 bases from J, leaving 13 bases between. CDR3 length: 14 amino acids. Germline CDR1 is SNHLY and CDR2 is FYNNEI. The CDR3 loop is CASKSGGISYEQYF. Written as DNA, the CDR3 is TGTGCCAGCAAGAGTGGAGGCATCTCCTACGAGCAGTACTTC.

V gene TRBV5-1 combines with J gene TRBJ1-1, with TRBD1 matching over 8 bases. V was pared by 4 bases and J by 6 bases, with 8 bases of the junction left unmatched. Per germline, CDR1 SGHRS and CDR2 YFSETQ. This CDR3 region has 14 residues. The CDR3 sequence: CASSDGQGDPEAFF. Written as DNA, the CDR3 is TGCGCCAGCAGCGACGGACAGGGTGATCCTGAAGCTTTCTTT.

CDR3 loop: CASSVDGLAGNEQFF. CDR3 DNA: TGTGCCAGCAGCGTAGATGGGCTAGCGGGCAATGAGCAGTTCTTC. The genes are TRBV9 and TRBJ2-1; TRBD2 matches 8 bases. CDR3 length: 15 residues. CDR1 and CDR2 (germline): SGDLS, YYNGEE. The trim removed 0 bases at V and 6 bases at J, leaving 5 bases unmatched.

This chain connects TRBV7-9 to TRBJ2-3; 9 positions match TRBD2. The CDR3 totals 15 residues. Germline CDR1 reads SEHNR; CDR2 reads FQNEAQ (reference sequence). The junction had 4 bases not matched to a gene; V was cut back by 1 base and J by 5 bases. This CDR3 reads CASSLGREGQDTQYF. As DNA, the CDR3 is TGTGCCAGCAGCTTAGGGCGGGAGGGCCAAGATACGCAGTATTTT. Full variable domain (missing parts from reference TRBV7-9 and TRBJ2-3): DTGVSQNPRHKITKRGQNVTFRCDPISEHNRLYWYRQTLGQGPEFLTYFQNEAQLEKSRLLSDRFSAERPKGSFSTLEIQRTEQGDSAMYLCASSLGREGQDTQYFGPGTRLTVL.

This clone was counted a few times. The rearrangement joins TRBV9 to TRBJ1-1; 9 nucleotides match TRBD1. CDR1 SGDLS and CDR2 YYNGEE come from the germline V gene. Losses at the gene ends were 3 bases for V and 6 bases for J; bases not matched to a gene: 15. This CDR3 spans 17 amino acids. The CDR3 sequence is CASSAREQGAVVAEAFF. CDR3 nucleotides: TGTGCCAGCAGCGCCCGTGAACAGGGGGCCGTAGTGGCTGAAGCTTTCTTT.

This chain links TRBV27 with TRBJ2-7; 8 positions match TRBD2. The CDR3 sequence is 15 residues long. V dropped 3 bases and J dropped 3; count of bases not matched to a gene: 7. Germline-derived CDR1 and CDR2 are MNHEY and SMNVEV (reference sequence). For the CDR3, the DNA is TGTGCCAGCAGTTTCGGCAGCGGGAGTGACTACGAGCAGTACTTC. Protein: CASSFGSGSDYEQYF.